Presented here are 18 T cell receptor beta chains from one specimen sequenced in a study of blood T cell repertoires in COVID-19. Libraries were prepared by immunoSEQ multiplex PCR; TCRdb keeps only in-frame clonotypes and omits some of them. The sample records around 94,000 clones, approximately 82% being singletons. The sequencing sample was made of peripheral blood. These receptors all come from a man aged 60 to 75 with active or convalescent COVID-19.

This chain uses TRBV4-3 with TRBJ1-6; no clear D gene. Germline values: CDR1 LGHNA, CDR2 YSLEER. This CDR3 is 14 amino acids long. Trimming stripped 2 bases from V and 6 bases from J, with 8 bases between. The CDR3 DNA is TGCGCCAGCAGCCAATCAGGACTTAATTCACCCCTCCACTTT. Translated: CASSQSGLNSPLHF.

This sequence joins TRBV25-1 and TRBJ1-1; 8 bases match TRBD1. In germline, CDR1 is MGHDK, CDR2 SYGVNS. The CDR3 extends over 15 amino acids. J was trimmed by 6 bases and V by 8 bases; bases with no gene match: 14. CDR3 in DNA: TGTGCCAGCTCTAAGCTACAGGGGGGGAGGCCTGAAGCTTTCTTT. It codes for CASSKLQGGRPEAFF.

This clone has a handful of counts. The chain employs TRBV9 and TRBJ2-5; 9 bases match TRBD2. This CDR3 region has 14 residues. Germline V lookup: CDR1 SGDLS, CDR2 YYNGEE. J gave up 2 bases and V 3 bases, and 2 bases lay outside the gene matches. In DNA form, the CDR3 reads TGTGCCAGCAGCGCAGCGGGGGGACAAGAGACCCAGTACTTC. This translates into CASSAAGGQETQYF.

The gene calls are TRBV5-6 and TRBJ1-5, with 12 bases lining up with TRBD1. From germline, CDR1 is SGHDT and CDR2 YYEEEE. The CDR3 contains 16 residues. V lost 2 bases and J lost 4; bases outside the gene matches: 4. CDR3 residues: CASSFGTGGANQPQHF. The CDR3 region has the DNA TGTGCCAGCAGCTTCGGGACAGGGGGCGCGAATCAGCCCCAGCATTTT.

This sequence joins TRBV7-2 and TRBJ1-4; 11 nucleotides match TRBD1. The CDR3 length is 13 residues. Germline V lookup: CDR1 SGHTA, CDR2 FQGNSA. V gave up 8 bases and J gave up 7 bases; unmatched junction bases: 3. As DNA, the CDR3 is TGTGCCAGCTCAGGGACAGGGGGTGAAAAACTGTTTTTT. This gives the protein CASSGTGGEKLFF.

CDR3 DNA: TGTGCCAGTAGTATAAGTCTCCGGGAGTCCGCTGAGCAGTTCTTC. This gives the protein CASSISLRESAEQFF. The chain carries TRBV19 and TRBJ2-1, with D possibly being TRBD2 (6 bases). This CDR3 spans 15 amino acids. The germline V and J ends were trimmed by 2 bases and 9 bases, with 17 bases remaining between them. Germline V lookup: CDR1 LNHDA, CDR2 SQIVND (reference sequence).

CDR3 loop: CASSQDIAGGNEQFF. Written as DNA, the CDR3 is TGTGCCAGCAGCCAAGATATAGCGGGAGGGAATGAGCAGTTCTTC. This chain uses TRBV14 with TRBJ2-1; 11 nucleotides match TRBD2. Looked up from germline, CDR1 is SGHDN and CDR2 is FVKESK. The length of the CDR3 is 15 residues. J was trimmed by 7 bases and V by 0 bases; bases with no gene match: 2.

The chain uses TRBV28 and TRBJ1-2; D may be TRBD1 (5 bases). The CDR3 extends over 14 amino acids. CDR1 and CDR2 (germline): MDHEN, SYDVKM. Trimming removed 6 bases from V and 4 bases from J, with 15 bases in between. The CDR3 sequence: CASSSGGVGYGYTF. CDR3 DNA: TGTGCCAGCAGCTCCGGAGGGGTGGGCTATGGCTACACCTTC.

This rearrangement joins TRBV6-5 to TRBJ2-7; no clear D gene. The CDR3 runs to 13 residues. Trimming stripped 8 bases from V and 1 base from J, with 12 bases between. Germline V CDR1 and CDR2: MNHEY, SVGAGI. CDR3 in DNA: TGTGCCAGCGCCTATACAGATTCCTACGAGCAGTACTTC. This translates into CASAYTDSYEQYF.

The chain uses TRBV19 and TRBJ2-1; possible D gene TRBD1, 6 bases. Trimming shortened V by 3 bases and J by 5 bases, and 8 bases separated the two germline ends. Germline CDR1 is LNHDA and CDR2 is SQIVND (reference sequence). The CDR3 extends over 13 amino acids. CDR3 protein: CASSIGQNNEQFF. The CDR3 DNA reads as TGTGCCAGTAGTATCGGACAGAACAATGAGCAGTTCTTC.

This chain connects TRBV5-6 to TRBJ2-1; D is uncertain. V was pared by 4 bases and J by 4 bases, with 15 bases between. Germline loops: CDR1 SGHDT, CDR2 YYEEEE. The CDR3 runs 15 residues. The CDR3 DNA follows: TGTGCCAGCAGCCTCGGTGGGCAGGTTTACAATGAGCAGTTCTTC. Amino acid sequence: CASSLGGQVYNEQFF. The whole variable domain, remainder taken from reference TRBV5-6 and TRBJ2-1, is DAGVTQSPTHLIKTRGQQVTLRCSPKSGHDTVSWYQQALGQGPQFIFQYYEEEERQRGNFPDRFSGHQFPNYSSELNVNALLLGDSALYLCASSLGGQVYNEQFFGPGTRLTVL.

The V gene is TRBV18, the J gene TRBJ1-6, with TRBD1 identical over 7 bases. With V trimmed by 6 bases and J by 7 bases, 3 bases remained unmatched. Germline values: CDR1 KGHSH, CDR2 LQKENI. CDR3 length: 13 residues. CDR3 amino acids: CASSRDSNSPLHF. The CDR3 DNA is TGTGCCAGCTCCCGGGACAGCAATTCACCCCTCCACTTT. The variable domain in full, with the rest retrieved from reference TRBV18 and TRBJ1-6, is NAGVMQNPRHLVRRRGQEARLRCSPMKGHSHVYWYRQLPEEGLKFMVYLQKENIIDESGMPKERFSAEFPKEGPSILRIQQVVRGDSAAYFCASSRDSNSPLHFGNGTRLTVT.

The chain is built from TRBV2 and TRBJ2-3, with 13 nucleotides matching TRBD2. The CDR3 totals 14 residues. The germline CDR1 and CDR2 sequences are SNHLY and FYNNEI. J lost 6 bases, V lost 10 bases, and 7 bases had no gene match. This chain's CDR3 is CATRTSGGSDTQYF. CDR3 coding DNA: TGTGCCACCCGGACTAGCGGGGGCTCGGATACGCAGTATTTT. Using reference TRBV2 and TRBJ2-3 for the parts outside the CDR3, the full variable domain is EPEVTQTPSHQVTQMGQEVILRCVPISNHLYFYWYRQILGQKVEFLVSFYNNEISEKSEIFDDQFSVERPDGSNFTLKIRSTKLEDSAMYFCATRTSGGSDTQYFGPGTRLTVL.

The chain's CDR3 is CATSDLTANYGYTF. DNA for the CDR3: TGTGCCACCAGTGATTTGACAGCTAACTATGGCTACACCTTC. J is TRBJ1-2 and V is TRBV24-1, with D unclear. V dropped 0 bases and J dropped 0 bases, with 4 bases sitting between them. Germline CDR1 and CDR2: KGHDR and SFDVKD. There are 14 residues in the CDR3.

The CDR3 nucleotides are TGTGCCAGCCAGTCGTCAGGGGGTACTGAAGCTTTCTTT. This codes for CASQSSGGTEAFF. The rearrangement joins TRBV12-3 or TRBV12-4 to TRBJ1-1, with 7 bases matching TRBD1. The trim removed 8 bases at V and 5 bases at J, leaving 8 bases unmatched. The CDR3 is made up of 13 amino acids.

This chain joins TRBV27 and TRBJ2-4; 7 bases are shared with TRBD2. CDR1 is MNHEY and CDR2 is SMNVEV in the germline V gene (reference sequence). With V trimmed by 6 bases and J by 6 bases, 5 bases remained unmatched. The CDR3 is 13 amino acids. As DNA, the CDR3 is TGTGCCAGCAGCGCAGGGAGGGGAAACATTCAGTACTTC. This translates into CASSAGRGNIQYF.

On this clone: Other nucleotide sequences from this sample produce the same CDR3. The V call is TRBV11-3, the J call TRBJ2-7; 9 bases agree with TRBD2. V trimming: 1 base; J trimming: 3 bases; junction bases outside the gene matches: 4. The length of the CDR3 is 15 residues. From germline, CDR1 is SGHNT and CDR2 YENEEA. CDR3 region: CASSLGGSGSYEQYF. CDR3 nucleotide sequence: TGTGCCAGCAGCTTAGGAGGTAGCGGGAGCTACGAGCAGTACTTC.

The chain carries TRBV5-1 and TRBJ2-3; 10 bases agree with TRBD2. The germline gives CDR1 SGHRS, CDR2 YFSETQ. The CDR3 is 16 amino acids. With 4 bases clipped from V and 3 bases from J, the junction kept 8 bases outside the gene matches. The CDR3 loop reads CASSPALAGATDTQYF. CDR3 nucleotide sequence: TGCGCCAGCAGCCCGGCTCTAGCGGGAGCAACAGATACGCAGTATTTT.